This T cell receptor (beta chain) was sequenced for a study of cytomegalovirus exposure and HLA in healthy donors. The donors were part of the validation cohort, which consisted of roughly 110 subjects and was separate from the first cohort of under 750 subjects. Note on this clone: Its matching antigen is unknown.

Clones were sequenced by immunoSEQ multiplex PCR, and TCRdb holds only the in-frame ones, with some missing. Altogether 300,000 or so clones are present, 88% being singletons, with the ten largest covering approximately 0.96%. Whole-study findings and limits: Some TCR beta chains (around 180 of them) were listed as cytomegalovirus-associated. Confirmation in vitro established that three CMV-associated chains were specific for CMV antigens. Per published reports, the classifier diagnosed cytomegalovirus status with high specificity and sensitivity.

The sample taken for sequencing was PBMCs. The clonotype was recovered from a man aged 25-45 years in good health and CMV-seronegative.

The CDR3 bases are TGCGCCAGCAGCTTGGCCGTACAGGGGGAGGGCGAGCAGTACTTC. It encodes CASSLAVQGEGEQYF. The rearrangement links TRBV5-1 to TRBJ2-7, with D tentatively TRBD1 (8 bases). V was shortened by 0 bases and J by 6 bases, with 16 bases between the two germline ends. The CDR3 covers 15 residues. Germline V gene data show CDR1 as SGHRS and CDR2 as YFSETQ. Together with reference TRBV5-1 and TRBJ2-7, the CDR3 gives the full variable domain: KAGVTQTPRYLIKTRGQQVTLSCSPISGHRSVSWYQQTPGQGLQFLFEYFSETQRNKGNFPGRFSGRQFSNSRSEMNVSTLELGDSALYLCASSLAVQGEGEQYFGPGTRLTVT.